Following are 20 T cell receptor beta chains from one sample sequenced in a study of glioma-infiltrating T cells after dendritic cell vaccination. TCRdb's copy holds only in-frame clones and misses some; the assay was immunoSEQ multiplex PCR. The sample lists about 21,000 clones, 79% occurring once. Sample: blood, taken before dendritic cell vaccination. Source of these receptors: a human donor with glioblastoma.

This clone was recorded a few times. This CDR3 reads CASKGLPGNEQFF. The CDR3, as DNA: TGTGCCAGCAAGGGACTACCAGGGAATGAGCAGTTCTTC. This chain uses TRBV27 with TRBJ2-1; 7 positions match TRBD2. Germline V gene sequence: CDR1 MNHEY, CDR2 SMNVEV (reference sequence). The CDR3 has 13 amino acids. After removal of 7 bases from V and 7 bases from J, the junction contained 7 bases not matched to a gene.

The rearrangement uses TRBV6-5 and TRBJ2-1; the D is unclear. The CDR3 is 13 amino acids. Germline assignment: CDR1 MNHEY and CDR2 SVGAGI. V dropped 10 bases and J dropped 13 bases, with 23 bases sitting between them. In nucleotides, the CDR3 is TGTGCCACGTTCGCTGGTTTACTTGGGCGCCAGTTCTTC. Protein: CATFAGLLGRQFF.

The chain has TRBV28 and TRBJ1-2, with TRBD1 as a possible D gene (6 bases). The CDR3 is made up of 14 amino acids. Trimming shortened V by 2 bases and J by 4 bases, and 11 bases separated the two germline ends. Germline V gives CDR1 MDHEN, CDR2 SYDVKM. CDR3 region: CASSLEGGFYGYTF. For the CDR3, the DNA is TGTGCCAGCAGTTTAGAGGGGGGGTTCTATGGCTACACCTTC.

The rearrangement joins TRBV5-4 to TRBJ2-3; D might be TRBD1 (6 bases). Trimming stripped 3 bases from V and 5 bases from J, with 13 bases between. The CDR3 length is 14 residues. Per germline, CDR1 SGHNT and CDR2 YYREEE (reference sequence). The CDR3 region is CASSYREIRDTQYF. For the CDR3, the DNA is TGTGCCAGCAGCTACAGGGAAATAAGAGATACGCAGTATTTT.

The J gene is TRBJ2-1, the V gene TRBV10-3, with TRBD2 as a possible D gene (6 bases). Germline CDR1 and CDR2: ENHRY and SYGVKD. The CDR3 length is 14 residues. V was shortened by 6 bases and J by 3 bases, with 12 bases between the two germline ends. CDR3 in amino acids: CAIRIAENYNEQFF. The CDR3 region has the DNA TGTGCCATCAGGATAGCGGAGAACTACAATGAGCAGTTCTTC.

A single count supports this clone. This chain uses TRBV4-1 with TRBJ2-7; 8 positions agree with TRBD2. CDR1 is MGHRA, CDR2 YSYEKL, per germline. CDR3 length: 15 residues. V dropped 1 base and J dropped 4; count of bases not matched to a gene: 6. The CDR3 protein is CASSQGSGSGYEQYF. Here the CDR3 DNA reads TGCGCCAGCAGCCAAGGCAGCGGGAGCGGGTACGAGCAGTACTTC.

By its share, this clone is medium-sized (0.01 to 0.1%). The J gene is TRBJ2-1, the V gene TRBV11-2; no reliable D call. CDR3 length: 14 residues. V lost 4 bases and J 6 bases, leaving 13 bases between the germline ends. Germline CDR1 reads SGHAT; CDR2 reads FQNNGV. The DNA of the CDR3 is TGTGCCAGCAGCTCCAGTCAGAGAGGCAATGAGCAGTTCTTC. This encodes CASSSSQRGNEQFF.

The gene calls are TRBV5-1 and TRBJ1-2; D not resolved. CDR1 SGHRS and CDR2 YFSETQ come from the germline V gene. Trimming took 0 bases from V and 3 from J, leaving 6 bases between them. This CDR3 spans 13 amino acids. CDR3 nucleotide sequence: TGCGCCAGCAGCTTGGACGGGTACTATGGCTACACCTTC. Protein sequence: CASSLDGYYGYTF.

The rearrangement links TRBV5-4 to TRBJ2-2; D might be TRBD2 (7 bases). This CDR3 has 17 residues. Germline V gene sequence: CDR1 SGHNT, CDR2 YYREEE (reference sequence). With 3 bases removed from V and 5 bases from J, the gap between germline ends came to 20 bases. CDR3 amino acids: CASSWVAGAVKTGELFF. CDR3 sequence (DNA): TGTGCCAGCAGCTGGGTGGCGGGGGCGGTTAAGACCGGGGAGCTGTTTTTT.

In this sample, this clone turned up a few times. The gene calls are TRBV27 and TRBJ2-7, with D possibly TRBD2 on 6 matching bases. The CDR3 runs to 14 residues. CDR1 is MNHEY and CDR2 is SMNVEV in the germline V gene (reference sequence). V was shortened by 8 bases and J by 1 base, with 15 bases between the two germline ends. This CDR3 is CASGLGSWSYEQYF. CDR3 DNA sequence: TGTGCCAGCGGGCTCGGGAGTTGGTCCTACGAGCAGTACTTC.

The chain employs TRBV6-5 and TRBJ2-7, with D possibly matching TRBD1 (6 bases). The CDR3 has 13 residues. CDR1 MNHEY and CDR2 SVGAGI come from the germline V gene. Trimming stripped 6 bases from V and 0 bases from J, with 9 bases between. The CDR3 DNA sequence: TGTGCCAGCAGCCCACAGGGCTCCTACGAGCAGTACTTC. It specifies CASSPQGSYEQYF.

This chain connects TRBV5-1 to TRBJ1-2; D is uncertain. The CDR3 is made up of 13 amino acids. Germline V gene lookup returns CDR1 SGHRS and CDR2 YFSETQ. The V and J ends lost 2 bases and 4 bases respectively, with 9 bases between them. The CDR3: CASSFGSTYGYTF. In nucleotides, the CDR3 is TGCGCCAGCAGCTTCGGGAGCACCTATGGCTACACCTTC.

The chain couples TRBV4-3 to TRBJ2-6; TRBD2 aligns across 10 bases. CDR3 size: 14 residues. Germline V CDR1 and CDR2: LGHNA, YSLEER. V dropped 1 base and J dropped 18; count of bases not matched to a gene: 9. The CDR3 DNA is TGCGCCAGCAGCCAAGTCATCTCTAGCGGGGGCCCGACTTTC. This codes for CASSQVISSGGPTF.

V and J are TRBV4-1 and TRBJ2-3; 8 bases align to TRBD2. The CDR3 spans 19 residues. Germline V gives CDR1 MGHRA, CDR2 YSYEKL. Losses at the gene ends were 2 bases for V and 0 bases for J; bases not matched to a gene: 13. This CDR3 reads CASSQKRNQAGASTDTQYF. Here the CDR3 DNA reads TGCGCCAGCAGCCAAAAAAGGAACCAAGCGGGAGCGAGCACAGATACGCAGTATTTT.

The table lists this clone with a few counts. The V gene is TRBV19, the J gene TRBJ2-6; TRBD1 matches at 7 bases. Germline V gene data show CDR1 as LNHDA and CDR2 as SQIVND (reference sequence). V dropped 4 bases and J dropped 1; count of bases not matched to a gene: 7. The CDR3 runs to 17 residues. The CDR3 region is CASSTGQVWSGANVLTF. As DNA, the CDR3 is TGTGCCAGTAGTACCGGACAGGTATGGTCTGGGGCCAACGTCCTGACTTTC.

As regards this clone: In the same sample, other DNA sequences code for this CDR3. V and J are TRBV27 and TRBJ2-7; the match to TRBD2 covers 8 bases. With 6 bases clipped from V and 0 bases from J, the junction kept 4 bases outside the gene matches. Germline loops: CDR1 MNHEY, CDR2 SMNVEV (reference sequence). This CDR3 has 14 amino acids. CDR3 nucleotides: TGTGCCAGCAGACCCAGCGGGAGCTCCTACGAGCAGTACTTC. Translated: CASRPSGSSYEQYF.

A few counts support this clone. This chain connects TRBV7-2 to TRBJ2-1; D might be TRBD2 (6 bases). Deletions cut 3 bases from V and 9 bases from J, with 12 bases between. The CDR3 consists of 13 residues. CDR1 SGHTA and CDR2 FQGNSA come from the germline V gene. CDR3 region: CASSFRLVGEQFF. The CDR3 DNA reads as TGTGCCAGCAGCTTCCGACTAGTTGGTGAGCAGTTCTTC.

J is TRBJ2-2 and V is TRBV4-3; D may be TRBD1 (5 bases). The length of the CDR3 is 15 residues. Trimming removed 6 bases from V and 1 base from J, with 12 bases in between. CDR1 LGHNA and CDR2 YSLEER come from the germline V gene. The CDR3 sequence: CASRSDTLNTGELFF. The CDR3 bases are TGCGCCAGCAGATCGGACACGCTGAACACCGGGGAGCTGTTTTTT.

V and J are TRBV19 and TRBJ2-1; D may be TRBD2 (6 bases). Germline-derived CDR1 and CDR2 are LNHDA and SQIVND (reference sequence). The CDR3 consists of 16 residues. The V and J ends lost 5 bases and 4 bases respectively, with 18 bases between them. CDR3 loop: CASSPRLVVGYNEQFF. The DNA for the CDR3 is TGTGCCAGTAGTCCCCGACTAGTTGTTGGGTACAATGAGCAGTTCTTC.

This clone was seen a single time. This rearrangement joins TRBV28 to TRBJ2-5; perhaps TRBD1 as D (6 bases). This CDR3 is built from 14 residues. Germline V gene lookup returns CDR1 MDHEN and CDR2 SYDVKM. Trimming stripped 7 bases from V and 7 bases from J, with 19 bases between. The CDR3 coding sequence is TGTGCCAGCACCTCGGCAGGGGTGCTTGGGACCCAGTACTTC. Translating it yields CASTSAGVLGTQYF.